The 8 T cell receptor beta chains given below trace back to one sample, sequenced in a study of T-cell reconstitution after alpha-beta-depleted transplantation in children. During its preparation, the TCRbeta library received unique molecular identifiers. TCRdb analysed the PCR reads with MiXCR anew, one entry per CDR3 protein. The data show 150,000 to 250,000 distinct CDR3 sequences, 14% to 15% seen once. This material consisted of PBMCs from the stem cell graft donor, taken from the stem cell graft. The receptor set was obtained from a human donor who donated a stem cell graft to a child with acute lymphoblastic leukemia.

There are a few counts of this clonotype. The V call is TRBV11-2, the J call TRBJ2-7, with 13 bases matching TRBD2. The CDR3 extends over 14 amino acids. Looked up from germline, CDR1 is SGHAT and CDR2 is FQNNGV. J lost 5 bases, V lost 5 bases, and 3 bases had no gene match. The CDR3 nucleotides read TGTGCCAGCAGCCGAGGGACTAGCGGGGACGAGCAGTACTTC. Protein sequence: CASSRGTSGDEQYF. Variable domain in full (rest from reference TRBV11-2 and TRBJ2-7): EAGVAQSPRYKIIEKRQSVAFWCNPISGHATLYWYQQILGQGPKLLIQFQNNGVVDDSQLPKDRFSAERLKGVDSTLKIQPAKLEDSAVYLCASSRGTSGDEQYFGPGTRLTVT.

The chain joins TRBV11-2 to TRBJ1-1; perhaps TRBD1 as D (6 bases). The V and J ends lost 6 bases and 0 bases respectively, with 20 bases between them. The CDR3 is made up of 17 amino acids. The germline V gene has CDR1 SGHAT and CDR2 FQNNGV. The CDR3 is CASSPRVISGVNTEAFF. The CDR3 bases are TGTGCCAGCAGTCCTCGAGTTATATCAGGGGTGAACACTGAAGCTTTCTTT.

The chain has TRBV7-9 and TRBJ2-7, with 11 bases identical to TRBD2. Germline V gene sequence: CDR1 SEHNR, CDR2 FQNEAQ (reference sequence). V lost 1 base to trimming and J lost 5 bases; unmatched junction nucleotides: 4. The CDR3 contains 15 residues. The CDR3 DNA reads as TGTGCCAGCAGCTTAGATAGCGGGAGGGCCGACGAGCAGTACTTC. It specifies CASSLDSGRADEQYF.

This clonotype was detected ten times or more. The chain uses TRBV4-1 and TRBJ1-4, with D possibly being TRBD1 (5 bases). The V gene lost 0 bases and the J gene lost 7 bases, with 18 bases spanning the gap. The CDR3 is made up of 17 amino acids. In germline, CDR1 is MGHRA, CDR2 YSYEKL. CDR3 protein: CASSQESTVGGGEKLFF. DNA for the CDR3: TGCGCCAGCAGCCAAGAATCCACAGTTGGGGGGGGTGAAAAACTGTTTTTT.

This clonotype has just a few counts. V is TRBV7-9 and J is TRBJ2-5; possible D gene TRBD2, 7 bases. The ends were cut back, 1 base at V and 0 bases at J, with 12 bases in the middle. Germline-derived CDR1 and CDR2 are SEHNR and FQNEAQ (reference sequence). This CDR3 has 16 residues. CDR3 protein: CASSLEGGLNQETQYF. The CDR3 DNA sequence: TGTGCCAGCAGCTTAGAGGGGGGGCTAAACCAAGAGACCCAGTACTTC. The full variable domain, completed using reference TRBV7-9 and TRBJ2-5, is DTGVSQNPRHKITKRGQNVTFRCDPISEHNRLYWYRQTLGQGPEFLTYFQNEAQLEKSRLLSDRFSAERPKGSFSTLEIQRTEQGDSAMYLCASSLEGGLNQETQYFGPGTRLLVL.

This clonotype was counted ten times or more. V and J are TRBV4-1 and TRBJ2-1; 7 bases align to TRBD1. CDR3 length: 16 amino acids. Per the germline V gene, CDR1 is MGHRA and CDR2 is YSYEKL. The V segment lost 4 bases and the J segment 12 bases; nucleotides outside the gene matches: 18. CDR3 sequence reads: CASSRSVARGPQGQFF. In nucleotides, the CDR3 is TGCGCCAGCAGCCGAAGTGTCGCTAGGGGGCCCCAGGGGCAGTTCTTC.

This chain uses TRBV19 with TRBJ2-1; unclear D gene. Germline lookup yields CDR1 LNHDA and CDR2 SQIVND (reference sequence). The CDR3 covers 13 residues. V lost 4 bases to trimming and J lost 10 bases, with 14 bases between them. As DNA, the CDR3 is TGTGCCAGTAGTAATGTTGCCCGAGCCGAGCAGTTCTTC. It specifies CASSNVARAEQFF.

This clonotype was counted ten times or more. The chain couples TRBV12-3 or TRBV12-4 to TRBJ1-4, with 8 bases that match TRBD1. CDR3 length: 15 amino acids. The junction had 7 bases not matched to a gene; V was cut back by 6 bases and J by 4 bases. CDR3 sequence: CASRQDRGGNEKLFF. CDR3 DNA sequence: TGTGCCAGCAGACAAGACAGGGGAGGTAATGAAAAACTGTTTTTT.